Following are 12 T cell receptor beta chains from one sample sequenced in a study of T cell responses to AZD1222 COVID-19 vaccine. The assay was immunoSEQ multiplex PCR, and TCRdb's table has in-frame clones only and misses some. The sample consists of 100,000 to 150,000 clones, 90% of them appearing once. This specimen was peripheral blood, taken on day 0 of AZD1222 vaccination. Receptor source: an adult in good health.

The chain employs TRBV11-3 and TRBJ2-7, with TRBD2 matching over 12 bases. This CDR3 contains 15 residues. The ends lost 5 bases at V and 5 bases at J; junction bases unmatched: 7. The germline V gene encodes CDR1 SGHNT and CDR2 YENEEA. The CDR3 is CASSQGTSGFNEQYF. The CDR3 DNA reads as TGTGCCAGCAGCCAAGGGACTAGCGGGTTCAACGAGCAGTACTTC.

The V gene is TRBV7-2, the J gene TRBJ2-1; D remains unclear. With 2 bases removed from V and 6 bases from J, the gap between germline ends came to 5 bases. Germline CDR1 and CDR2: SGHTA and FQGNSA. This CDR3 spans 12 amino acids. This CDR3 reads CASSLIVNEQFF. The CDR3 DNA reads as TGTGCCAGCAGCTTAATCGTCAATGAGCAGTTCTTC.

The CDR3 DNA reads as TGTGCCAGCAGGGATCAGGGAGTCTATGGCTACACCTTC. It is translated as CASRDQGVYGYTF. This sequence joins TRBV5-6 and TRBJ1-2; D perhaps matches TRBD1 (5 bases). Germline CDR1 and CDR2: SGHDT and YYEEEE. The V end lost 5 bases, the J end lost 4 bases, and 12 bases lay between the germline ends. This CDR3 spans 13 amino acids.

The rearrangement joins TRBV10-3 to TRBJ2-1; 7 positions match TRBD1. V shed 3 bases, J shed 3 bases, and the junction held 8 bases outside the gene matches. Germline V gives CDR1 ENHRY, CDR2 SYGVKD. This CDR3 contains 16 residues. The CDR3 sequence is CAISDSRQGNYNEQFF. The CDR3 region has the DNA TGTGCCATCAGTGACTCTCGACAGGGTAACTACAATGAGCAGTTCTTC.

This chain uses TRBV11-2 with TRBJ1-1; D uncertain. Trimming stripped 10 bases from V and 0 bases from J, with 15 bases between. There are 14 residues in the CDR3. CDR1 is SGHAT, CDR2 FQNNGV, per germline. In nucleotides, the CDR3 is TGTGCCACCTGGATAGGCGGTATGAACACTGAAGCTTTCTTT. It encodes CATWIGGMNTEAFF.

This clone was recorded only once. The chain combines TRBV4-1 with TRBJ2-5; TRBD2 aligns across 7 bases. After removal of 1 base from V and 5 bases from J, the junction contained 1 base not matched to a gene. The CDR3 runs 13 residues. Per germline, CDR1 MGHRA and CDR2 YSYEKL. CDR3 DNA sequence: TGCGCCAGCAGCCAAGGGGGGGGTGAGACCCAGTACTTC. Its protein product is CASSQGGGETQYF.

The chain has TRBV28 and TRBJ1-2; tentatively, D is TRBD1 (5 bases). CDR3 length: 13 amino acids. Germline values: CDR1 MDHEN, CDR2 SYDVKM. V was cut by 6 bases and J by 8 bases, with 16 bases left in between. The CDR3 protein is CASRSGAGYGYTF. CDR3 coding DNA: TGTGCCAGCAGATCCGGGGCAGGATACGGCTACACCTTC.

This chain uses TRBV6-5 with TRBJ1-6; TRBD1 matches 8 bases. CDR1 and CDR2 from the germline V gene are MNHEY and SVGAGI. There are 15 residues in the CDR3. V lost 6 bases to trimming and J lost 6 bases; unmatched junction nucleotides: 7. The CDR3 region is CASSIPGGGNSPLHF. CDR3 in DNA: TGTGCCAGCAGCATCCCAGGGGGCGGTAATTCACCCCTCCACTTT.

The chain couples TRBV9 to TRBJ2-2, with D maybe TRBD2 (6 bases). V lost 0 bases and J 8 bases, leaving 11 bases between the germline ends. The CDR3 is made up of 14 amino acids. The V gene's germline CDR1 is SGDLS and CDR2 YYNGEE. CDR3 coding DNA: TGTGCCAGCAGCGTAGCTCAAGGGAGGGGGGAGCTGTTTTTT. This codes for CASSVAQGRGELFF. Based on the CDR3 plus reference TRBV9 and TRBJ2-2, the full variable domain is DSGVTQTPKHLITATGQRVTLRCSPRSGDLSVYWYQQSLDQGLQFLIQYYNGEERAKGNILERFSAQQFPDLHSELNLSSLELGDSALYFCASSVAQGRGELFFGEGSRLTVL.

This rearrangement joins TRBV5-6 to TRBJ2-1; D is unresolved. Germline V gene data show CDR1 as SGHDT and CDR2 as YYEEEE. This CDR3 is 17 amino acids long. Trimming cost V 4 bases and J 8 bases, with 25 bases left between them. CDR3 in amino acids: CASSPMEVGPGRHEQFF. As DNA, the CDR3 is TGTGCCAGCAGCCCAATGGAAGTGGGTCCTGGTCGTCATGAGCAGTTCTTC.

The chain links TRBV19 to TRBJ1-6, with 8 positions matching TRBD1. V was pared by 5 bases and J by 9 bases, with 9 bases of the junction left unmatched. The length of the CDR3 is 15 residues. Germline V gives CDR1 LNHDA, CDR2 SQIVND (reference sequence). The CDR3 loop reads CASSAVGQGSSPLHF. CDR3 DNA: TGTGCCAGTAGTGCAGTCGGACAGGGCAGTTCACCCCTCCACTTT.

This chain connects TRBV14 to TRBJ1-6; weak D call: TRBD1 (5 bases). Trimming removed 2 bases from V and 12 bases from J, with 8 bases in between. Germline V gene data show CDR1 as SGHDN and CDR2 as FVKESK. The CDR3 is 12 residues long. The CDR3 DNA reads TGTGCCAGCAGCCAATCCCAGGGACCCCTCCACTTT. Protein sequence: CASSQSQGPLHF.